The present TCR beta chain was sequenced within a study of identical twins. Whole-study findings and limits: Modeled out-of-frame TCR alpha sharing in monozygotic twins fell below observed levels.

The J segment lost 7 bases and the V segment lost 3 bases, leaving 10 bases of the junction unmatched. CDR3 size: 16 residues. The germline CDR1 and CDR2 sequences are DFQATT and SNEGSKA (reference sequence). Addition of a universal primer site occurred through template switching, and cDNA carried unique molecular identifiers. One entry per CDR3 protein results from TCRdb running MiXCR on the 5' RACE reads. The table has more than 600,000 distinct CDR3 sequences, roughly 18% seen once; the top ten hold around 13%. This clonotype was counted a few times. Its antigen is still unknown. The sample was also linked to a second study, of T cells expressing NK-cell markers. As that report states: Sorted CD3+CD56+NKG2C+, CD3+CD56+NKG2C- and CD3+CD56-NKG2C+ T cells supplied TCR beta repertoires. These clonotypes also led the CD3+CD56-NKG2C+ fraction in a few donors.

This TCR came from a woman aged 18-29 years in good health. The J gene is TRBJ2-1, the V gene TRBV20-1; 12 nucleotides match TRBD2. Sequencing was performed on PBMCs. The CDR3 DNA reads TGCAGTGCTAGTGGTCTAGCGGGGGGGCCGGAGAATGAGCAGTTCTTC. This translates into CSASGLAGGPENEQFF.